This entry features one T cell receptor beta chain sequence. The target antigen is unknown. It was with 60 Vbeta and 13 Jbeta primers that the PCR ran. The assay was immunoSEQ multiplex PCR, and TCRdb's table has in-frame clones only and misses some. The sample has roughly 190,000 clones, over 70% seen once. These data are taken from a study of cytomegalovirus exposure and HLA in healthy donors. Whole-study results and caveats: A previous analysis found most TCR beta V segments productive roughly 90% or roughly 30% of the time.

CDR1 SNHLY and CDR2 FYNNEI come from the germline V gene. This CDR3 spans 15 amino acids. V trimming: 7 bases; J trimming: 4 bases; junction bases outside the gene matches: 9. The material sequenced was PBMCs. The sequence was collected from a middle-aged man in good health and CMV-seronegative. The V call is TRBV2, the J call TRBJ2-1; 8 nucleotides line up with TRBD1. The CDR3 DNA is TGTGCCAGCACCCCTGGGGACAGGCGGTACAATGAGCAGTTCTTC. The encoded protein is CASTPGDRRYNEQFF.